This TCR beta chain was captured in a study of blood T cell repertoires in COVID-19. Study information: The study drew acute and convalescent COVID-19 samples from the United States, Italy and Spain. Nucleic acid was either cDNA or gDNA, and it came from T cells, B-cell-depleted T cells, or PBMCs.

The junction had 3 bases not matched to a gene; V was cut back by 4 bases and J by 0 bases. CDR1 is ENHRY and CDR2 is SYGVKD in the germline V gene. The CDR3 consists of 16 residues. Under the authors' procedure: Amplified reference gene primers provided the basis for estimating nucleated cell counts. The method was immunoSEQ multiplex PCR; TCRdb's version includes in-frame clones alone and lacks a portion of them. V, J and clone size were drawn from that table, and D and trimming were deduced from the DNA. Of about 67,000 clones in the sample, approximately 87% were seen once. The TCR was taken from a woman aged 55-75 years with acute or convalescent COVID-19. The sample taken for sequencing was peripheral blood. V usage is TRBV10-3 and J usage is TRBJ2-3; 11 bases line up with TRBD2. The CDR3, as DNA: TGTGCCATCAGTGTGACTAGCGGGGTTAGCACAGATACGCAGTATTTT. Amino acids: CAISVTSGVSTDTQYF.